One and the same sample provided the 26 T cell receptor beta chains below, sequenced in a study of T cell responses to AZD1222 COVID-19 vaccine. The protocol was immunoSEQ multiplex PCR, while the TCRdb copy is restricted to in-frame clones and leaves out a portion. The table shows around 160,000 clones, with 70% to 90% occurring only once. Material: peripheral blood, obtained on day 0 of AZD1222 vaccination. These receptors were taken from an adult in good health.

The chain employs TRBV27 and TRBJ2-2; D possibly corresponds to TRBD1 (6 bases). CDR3 size: 14 residues. Germline V gives CDR1 MNHEY, CDR2 SMNVEV (reference sequence). V was pared by 5 bases and J by 1 base, with 8 bases between. CDR3 coding DNA: TGTGCCAGCAGTCGGACAGTGAACACCGGGGAGCTGTTTTTT. It specifies CASSRTVNTGELFF.

The chain is built from TRBV3-1 (or the pseudogene TRBV3-2) and TRBJ1-4; no definite D call. V was cut by 4 bases and J by 1 base, with 16 bases left in between. The CDR3 spans 17 residues. Germline V gene lookup returns CDR1 LGHDT and CDR2 YNNKEL (reference sequence). DNA for the CDR3: TGTGCCAGCAGCCCCCAAAGGCTGAGAGGAACTAATGAAAAACTGTTTTTT. Its protein is CASSPQRLRGTNEKLFF.

The V gene is TRBV24-1, the J gene TRBJ2-3, with a weak D call TRBD2 (5 bases). The CDR3 is 16 amino acids. Between the trimmed V and J ends, which lost 7 bases and 0 bases, there was a span of 16 bases. CDR1 KGHDR and CDR2 SFDVKD come from the germline V gene. The CDR3 spells CATRRMVRTSTDTQYF. CDR3 sequence (DNA): TGTGCCACCAGGCGTATGGTCAGGACTAGCACAGATACGCAGTATTTT.

The V and J genes are TRBV11-2 and TRBJ1-1; 11 bases agree with TRBD1. V shed 3 bases, J shed 8 bases, and the junction held 8 bases outside the gene matches. The CDR3 covers 15 residues. Germline values: CDR1 SGHAT, CDR2 FQNNGV. CDR3 in DNA: TGTGCCAGCAGCTTCCTCCCGGGGACAGGGGGAGAAGCTTTCTTT. Translated: CASSFLPGTGGEAFF.

This chain uses TRBV7-2 with TRBJ2-5; 9 nucleotides agree with TRBD2. CDR1 and CDR2 from the germline V gene are SGHTA and FQGNSA. The J segment lost 5 bases and the V segment lost 3 bases, leaving 13 bases of the junction unmatched. This CDR3 comprises 17 residues. The CDR3 region is CASSFPLARGGGETQYF. The CDR3 region has the DNA TGTGCCAGCAGCTTCCCCCTGGCGCGGGGGGGCGGGGAGACCCAGTACTTC.

This chain uses TRBV28 with TRBJ1-1; unclear D gene. CDR3 length: 12 residues. Between the trimmed V and J ends, which lost 2 bases and 6 bases, there was a span of 7 bases. Germline CDR1 reads MDHEN; CDR2 reads SYDVKM. The CDR3 bases are TGTGCCAGCAGTTTAAGGCAGGCTGAAGCTTTCTTT. Protein sequence: CASSLRQAEAFF.

The rearrangement joins TRBV27 to TRBJ2-3, with D possibly matching TRBD1 (5 bases). The V and J ends lost 6 bases and 0 bases respectively, with 13 bases between them. From germline, CDR1 is MNHEY and CDR2 SMNVEV (reference sequence). The CDR3 runs 15 residues. CDR3 residues: CASSKLRQSTDTQYF. CDR3 DNA sequence: TGTGCCAGCAGCAAACTACGACAGAGCACAGATACGCAGTATTTT.

The rearrangement links TRBV9 to TRBJ1-5; D ambiguous. V was shortened by 3 bases and J by 3 bases, with 13 bases between the two germline ends. Per the germline V gene, CDR1 is SGDLS and CDR2 is YYNGEE. This CDR3 region has 15 residues. The CDR3 sequence is CASSAFGEDNQPQHF. DNA for the CDR3: TGTGCCAGCAGCGCCTTCGGGGAGGACAATCAGCCCCAGCATTTT.

In its sample, this clone was seen once. This sequence joins TRBV7-9 and TRBJ1-2; TRBD1 aligns across 7 bases. CDR1 and CDR2 from the germline V gene are SEHNR and FQNEAQ (reference sequence). The ends lost 0 bases at V and 6 bases at J; junction bases unmatched: 7. There are 15 residues in the CDR3. The CDR3 sequence: CASSLAGRGANGYTF. The CDR3 region has the DNA TGTGCCAGCAGCTTAGCTGGCAGGGGGGCAAATGGCTACACCTTC.

The V gene is TRBV5-1, the J gene TRBJ1-2; D may be TRBD1 (6 bases). From germline, CDR1 is SGHRS and CDR2 YFSETQ. This CDR3 contains 14 residues. The ends were cut back, 3 bases at V and 6 bases at J, with 15 bases in the middle. The CDR3 DNA reads as TGCGCCAGCAGCTCCGGAAGTGCAGGGGATGGCTACACCTTC. Residues: CASSSGSAGDGYTF. Full variable domain (missing parts from reference TRBV5-1 and TRBJ1-2): KAGVTQTPRYLIKTRGQQVTLSCSPISGHRSVSWYQQTPGQGLQFLFEYFSETQRNKGNFPGRFSGRQFSNSRSEMNVSTLELGDSALYLCASSSGSAGDGYTFGSGTRLTVV.

The chain employs TRBV5-1 and TRBJ1-5; D is undetermined. The CDR3 sequence is 13 residues long. Germline lookup yields CDR1 SGHRS and CDR2 YFSETQ. Trimming shortened V by 4 bases and J by 3 bases, and 8 bases separated the two germline ends. CDR3 DNA: TGCGCCAGCAGCAACGGGGACAATCAGCCCCAGCATTTT. This sequence encodes CASSNGDNQPQHF.

The rearrangement uses TRBV6-4 and TRBJ2-3; the match to TRBD2 covers 7 bases. After removal of 6 bases from V and 2 bases from J, the junction contained 8 bases not matched to a gene. Germline V gene lookup returns CDR1 MRHNA and CDR2 SNTAGT. The CDR3 sequence is 15 residues long. The DNA of the CDR3 is TGTGCCAGCAGCCTAGAAGCGGGGAACACAGATACGCAGTATTTT. This gives the protein CASSLEAGNTDTQYF.

The V call is TRBV18, the J call TRBJ1-2; no reliable D call. The CDR3 extends over 14 amino acids. Trimming stripped 3 bases from V and 6 bases from J, with 14 bases between. The germline CDR1 and CDR2 sequences are KGHSH and LQKENI. CDR3: CASSPAGPSDGYTF. CDR3 sequence (DNA): TGTGCCAGCTCACCGGCAGGTCCTTCGGATGGCTACACCTTC.

Here the CDR3 DNA reads TGTGCCACCAAGCCCAGGCTTATGAACACTGAAGCTTTCTTT. Protein: CATKPRLMNTEAFF. The chain has TRBV27 and TRBJ1-1; D gene ambiguous. Trimming took off 10 bases at V and 0 bases at J, with 15 bases between the two ends. CDR1 is MNHEY, CDR2 SMNVEV, per germline (reference sequence). CDR3 size: 14 residues.

This chain uses TRBV14 with TRBJ1-1; D gene uncertain. The CDR3 loop spans 14 amino acids. Trimming stripped 0 bases from V and 2 bases from J, with 7 bases between. The germline V gene has CDR1 SGHDN and CDR2 FVKESK. CDR3 protein: CASSQERRNTEAFF. CDR3 in DNA: TGTGCCAGCAGCCAAGAAAGACGAAACACTGAAGCTTTCTTT.

The table lists this clone with a count of one. This sequence joins TRBV14 and TRBJ2-5, with 7 bases lining up with TRBD2. The CDR3 spans 15 residues. CDR1 is SGHDN and CDR2 is FVKESK in the germline V gene. With V trimmed by 0 bases and J by 2 bases, 3 bases remained unmatched. In DNA form, the CDR3 reads TGTGCCAGCAGCCAAGAAGGACTAGTACAAGAGACCCAGTACTTC. It specifies CASSQEGLVQETQYF.

Only one count was recorded for this clone. The J gene is TRBJ2-2, the V gene TRBV7-2; TRBD2 matches at 11 bases. Germline trimming cut 2 bases from V and 4 bases from J; bases unmatched to any gene: 9. Germline lookup yields CDR1 SGHTA and CDR2 FQGNSA. The CDR3 runs to 18 residues. The CDR3: CASSLQPSGGPGTGELFF. The CDR3 region has the DNA TGTGCCAGCAGCTTACAGCCTAGCGGGGGGCCCGGCACCGGGGAGCTGTTTTTT.

The chain employs TRBV19 and TRBJ1-6; TRBD1 is a possible D gene (6 bases). The CDR3 has 16 residues. The germline CDR1 and CDR2 sequences are LNHDA and SQIVND (reference sequence). The V end was cut by 5 bases, the J end by 0 bases, with 11 bases between. CDR3 loop: CASSGGPSSYNSPLHF. CDR3 in DNA: TGTGCCAGTAGTGGGGGCCCGAGCTCCTATAATTCACCCCTCCACTTT.

This clone was seen just once. This chain joins TRBV11-3 and TRBJ2-1, with 8 bases fitting TRBD2. This CDR3 is built from 15 residues. CDR1 is SGHNT and CDR2 is YENEEA in the germline V gene. The V segment lost 5 bases and the J segment 4 bases; nucleotides outside the gene matches: 7. The CDR3 coding sequence is TGTGCCAGCAGCCAACGGGGGGGCGGTTACAATGAGCAGTTCTTC. It is translated as CASSQRGGGYNEQFF.

This sequence joins TRBV7-2 and TRBJ1-5; a possible D gene is TRBD1 (6 bases). The CDR3 is 17 residues long. Germline V CDR1 and CDR2: SGHTA, FQGNSA. Trimming left V 3 bases short and J 1 base short, with 16 bases between. As DNA, the CDR3 is TGTGCCAGCAGCTTCTCGTCCGGGACAATGAGCAATCAGCCCCAGCATTTT. Translated, it gives CASSFSSGTMSNQPQHF.

J is TRBJ1-1 and V is TRBV5-6; D may be TRBD1 (5 bases). The ends were cut back, 7 bases at V and 1 base at J, with 17 bases in the middle. The CDR3 is 15 residues long. The germline gives CDR1 SGHDT, CDR2 YYEEEE. For the CDR3, the DNA is TGTGCCAGCGGGGCAGCCGGCCCAGGGAACACTGAAGCTTTCTTT. This translates into CASGAAGPGNTEAFF.

This rearrangement joins TRBV10-3 to TRBJ1-2; TRBD1 is a possible D gene (5 bases). Trimming took off 10 bases at V and 0 bases at J, with 18 bases between the two ends. This CDR3 contains 15 residues. The V gene's germline CDR1 is ENHRY and CDR2 SYGVKD. The DNA of the CDR3 is TGTGCCAGCGGACACGGATGGGCAGCTAACTATGGCTACACCTTC. This gives the protein CASGHGWAANYGYTF.

The chain combines TRBV5-1 with TRBJ2-3; TRBD2 matches at 15 bases. Per germline, CDR1 SGHRS and CDR2 YFSETQ. This CDR3 spans 20 amino acids. Germline trimming cut 4 bases from V and 6 bases from J; bases unmatched to any gene: 18. The CDR3 DNA reads as TGCGCCAGCAGCCCCCAGGGGACTAGCGGGGGGCCAACCTGGACGGATACGCAGTATTTT. Amino acid sequence: CASSPQGTSGGPTWTDTQYF.

This clone was picked up one time. The V call is TRBV5-1, the J call TRBJ1-2; 7 bases agree with TRBD1. The CDR3 contains 14 residues. Germline CDR1 and CDR2: SGHRS and YFSETQ. V lost 4 bases to trimming and J lost 2 bases; unmatched junction nucleotides: 5. The CDR3 bases are TGCGCCAGCAGCAGAAAACAGGGGAACTATGGCTACACCTTC. It is translated as CASSRKQGNYGYTF. Full variable domain (outside the CDR3, taken from reference TRBV5-1 and TRBJ1-2): KAGVTQTPRYLIKTRGQQVTLSCSPISGHRSVSWYQQTPGQGLQFLFEYFSETQRNKGNFPGRFSGRQFSNSRSEMNVSTLELGDSALYLCASSRKQGNYGYTFGSGTRLTVV.

The sample holds one count of this clone. The V and J genes are TRBV5-8 and TRBJ1-2, with 8 positions matching TRBD1. From germline, CDR1 is SGHTS and CDR2 YDEGEE. CDR3 length equals 16 residues. Losses at the gene ends were 4 bases for V and 2 bases for J; bases not matched to a gene: 10. CDR3: CASSTRTGRGNYGYTF. For the CDR3, the DNA is TGTGCCAGCAGCACCCGGACAGGGAGGGGCAACTATGGCTACACCTTC.

This clone was seen only once. The genes are TRBV27 and TRBJ1-6, with TRBD1 matching over 7 bases. This CDR3 is built from 15 residues. V gave up 3 bases and J gave up 6 bases; unmatched junction bases: 5. From germline, CDR1 is MNHEY and CDR2 SMNVEV (reference sequence). DNA of the CDR3: TGTGCCAGCAGTTTGGTAGGGGGCTCTAATTCACCCCTCCACTTT. Translating gives CASSLVGGSNSPLHF.